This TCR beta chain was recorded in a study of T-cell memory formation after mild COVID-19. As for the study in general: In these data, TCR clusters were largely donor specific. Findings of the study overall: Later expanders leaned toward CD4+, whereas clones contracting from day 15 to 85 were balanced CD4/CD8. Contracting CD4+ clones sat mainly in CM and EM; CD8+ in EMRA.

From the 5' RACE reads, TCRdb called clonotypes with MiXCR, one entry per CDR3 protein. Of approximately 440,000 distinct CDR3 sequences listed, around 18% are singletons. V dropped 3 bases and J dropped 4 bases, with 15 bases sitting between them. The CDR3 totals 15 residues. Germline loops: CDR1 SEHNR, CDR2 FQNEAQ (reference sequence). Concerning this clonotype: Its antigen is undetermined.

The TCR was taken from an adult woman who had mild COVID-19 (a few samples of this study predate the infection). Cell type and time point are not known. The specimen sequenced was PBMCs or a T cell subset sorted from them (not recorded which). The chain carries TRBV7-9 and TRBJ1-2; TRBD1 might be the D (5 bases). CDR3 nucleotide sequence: TGTGCCAGCAGCTTCTCAGGGTATAAGGCCTATGGCTACACCTTC. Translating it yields CASSFSGYKAYGYTF.